These 8 T cell receptor beta chains were all obtained from the same sample, sequenced in a study of blood T cell repertoires in COVID-19. Method: immunoSEQ multiplex PCR; TCRdb's copy keeps in-frame clones and lacks some. Here the sample spans 200,000 or so clones, nearly 85% being singletons. The specimen was peripheral blood. Source of these receptors: a woman in her 30s with acute or convalescent COVID-19.

The chain has TRBV19 and TRBJ2-4; 9 positions match TRBD1. This CDR3 contains 14 residues. V lost 4 bases and J lost 12; bases outside the gene matches: 10. Germline V gene sequence: CDR1 LNHDA, CDR2 SQIVND (reference sequence). The CDR3 region is CASSTHRQGGNQYF. Written as DNA, the CDR3 is TGTGCCAGTAGTACACACAGACAGGGGGGTAATCAGTACTTC.

The gene calls are TRBV7-9 and TRBJ2-2; 8 nucleotides match TRBD2. V shed 3 bases, J shed 4 bases, and the junction held 4 bases outside the gene matches. CDR1 is SEHNR and CDR2 is FQNEAQ in the germline V gene (reference sequence). The CDR3 spans 15 residues. The CDR3 region has the DNA TGTGCCAGCAGCTTGGATAGCGGGGCCACCGGGGAGCTGTTTTTT. Translated, it gives CASSLDSGATGELFF.

The chain carries TRBV6-5 and TRBJ2-2, with TRBD1 identical over 7 bases. Germline values: CDR1 MNHEY, CDR2 SVGAGI. The V gene end was trimmed by 6 bases and the J gene end by 6 bases; junction bases not matched to a gene: 10. The CDR3 loop spans 15 amino acids. The CDR3 DNA follows: TGTGCCAGCAGGCCTCAGACAGGGACCGCCGGGGAGCTGTTTTTT. Translation gives CASRPQTGTAGELFF.

The sample holds one count of this clone. The chain couples TRBV7-9 to TRBJ1-1, with D hard to call. The CDR3 has 12 amino acids. Germline V lookup: CDR1 SEHNR, CDR2 FQNEAQ (reference sequence). Trimming shortened V by 6 bases and J by 8 bases, and 13 bases separated the two germline ends. The CDR3 bases are TGTGCCAGCAGAAGAGAGGGAACCGAAGCTTTCTTT. Its translation is CASRREGTEAFF. The full variable domain, with the rest looked up from reference TRBV7-9 and TRBJ1-1, is DTGVSQNPRHKITKRGQNVTFRCDPISEHNRLYWYRQTLGQGPEFLTYFQNEAQLEKSRLLSDRFSAERPKGSFSTLEIQRTEQGDSAMYLCASRREGTEAFFGQGTRLTVV.

The J gene is TRBJ2-3, the V gene TRBV27; the match to TRBD2 covers 7 bases. Germline assignment: CDR1 MNHEY and CDR2 SMNVEV (reference sequence). V shed 6 bases and J 1 base; nucleotides not matched to a gene: 4. This CDR3 region has 14 residues. The CDR3 sequence is CASRRRGGTDTQYF. The CDR3 nucleotides read TGTGCCAGCAGAAGACGGGGGGGCACAGATACGCAGTATTTT.

The rearrangement uses TRBV30 and TRBJ1-1, with 7 bases identical to TRBD1. The CDR3 is 13 residues long. The V gene end was trimmed by 6 bases and the J gene end by 1 base; junction bases not matched to a gene: 5. Germline-derived CDR1 and CDR2 are GTSNPN and SVGIG (reference sequence). CDR3 DNA: TGTGCCTGTAAGGGACAGTGGAACACTGAAGCTTTCTTT. Translating it yields CACKGQWNTEAFF.

This clone was counted a few times. The chain combines TRBV7-9 with TRBJ2-5; the match to TRBD1 covers 9 bases. This CDR3 is built from 14 residues. With 5 bases clipped from V and 5 bases from J, the junction kept 6 bases outside the gene matches. CDR1 and CDR2 (germline): SEHNR, FQNEAQ (reference sequence). CDR3 nucleotide sequence: TGTGCCAGCAGCCTCGGGACAGGGTCCGAGACCCAGTACTTC. Translated: CASSLGTGSETQYF. The variable domain in full, completed from reference TRBV7-9 and TRBJ2-5, reads DTGVSQNPRHKITKRGQNVTFRCDPISEHNRLYWYRQTLGQGPEFLTYFQNEAQLEKSRLLSDRFSAERPKGSFSTLEIQRTEQGDSAMYLCASSLGTGSETQYFGPGTRLLVL.

V usage is TRBV3-1 (or the pseudogene TRBV3-2) and J usage is TRBJ2-1; possibly TRBD1 for D (5 bases). CDR3 size: 14 residues. With 1 base removed from V and 3 bases from J, the gap between germline ends came to 7 bases. The germline V gene encodes CDR1 LGHDT and CDR2 YNNKEL (reference sequence). As DNA, the CDR3 is TGTGCCAGCAGCCAAGTTCAGGGCTACAATGAGCAGTTCTTC. It encodes CASSQVQGYNEQFF.